This T cell receptor (beta chain) was retrieved from a study of blood T cells in healthy people across ages. Germline V lookup: CDR1 MDHEN, CDR2 SYDVKM. The CDR3 extends over 17 amino acids. Overall study findings and caveats: Strongly correlated with naive T cell percentage was TCR beta diversity.

Those donating, healthy Caucasian individuals from Russia, were aged roughly 6 to 90. Then a second PCR, running roughly 7 to 11 cycles, was carried out with a sample-barcoded 5' primer and a J-beta primer mix. TCRdb passed the 5' RACE reads through MiXCR, listing each CDR3 protein once. The data contain about 780,000 distinct CDR3 sequences, 46% of them singletons. On this clonotype itself: Its antigen is unknown.

V and J are TRBV28 and TRBJ2-1; D gene unclear. The J call is in doubt because the DNA end fits TRBJ2-7 better. This TCR came from an elderly man in good health. The sequenced material came from blood. The CDR3 reads CASSFHSAITYYNEQYF. The CDR3 DNA sequence: TGTGCCAGCAGTTTCCACTCGGCAATCACGTACTACAATGAGCAGTACTTC.